Listed below are T cell receptor beta chains from one sample, sequenced in a study of T cells in Graves' hyperthyroidism and ophthalmopathy. TCRdb re-derived calls from the multiplex PCR reads in MiXCR, one entry per CDR3 protein. The repertoire includes about half a million distinct CDR3 sequences, under 25% of them detected once, and less than 65% sits in the top ten. The sequenced sample was blood. Receptors were obtained from an older woman with Graves' ophthalmopathy. Both conserved end residues are part of each CDR3. Each record gives: V gene, clone size, J gene, D gene, CDR3 DNA, CDR3 protein. D genes are given only for firm matches. Size is stated for part of the rows, as once, few or many counts, or as a class when the clone is expanded.

>TRBV7-6|.|TRBJ2-5|TRBD2
TGTGCCAGCAGCTCAGCGGGCGGGGGAGAGACCCAGTACTTC
CASSSAGGGETQYF
>TRBV9|.|TRBJ1-5|.
TGTGCCAGCAGCGTAGTTCAGCCCCTTTATAGCAATCAGCCCCAGCATTTT
CASSVVQPLYSNQPQHF
>TRBV7-2|.|TRBJ2-6|TRBD2
TGTGCCAGCAGCCTAGTTGGGGGTCGGCTAGCGGCGATCTCTGGGGCCAACGTCCTGACTTTC
CASSLVGGRLAAISGANVLTF
>TRBV4-1|.|TRBJ2-7|TRBD1
TGCGCCAGCAGCCTCACTGGACAGGGCGTCTACGAGCAGTACTTC
CASSLTGQGVYEQYF
>TRBV12-3/TRBV12-4|many|TRBJ2-5|TRBD2
TGTGCCAGCAGTTCACGGCTAGCGGGACTGGAGACCCAGTACTTC
CASSSRLAGLETQYF
>TRBV5-1|few|TRBJ2-4|.
TGCGCCAGCAGCTTGGGGACGCGGACTAAAAACATTCAGTACTTC
CASSLGTRTKNIQYF
>TRBV10-2|.|TRBJ2-1|TRBD1
TGCGCCTCTCGTTCCGGACAGGGGGCTTTCTGGATTGTTGAGCAGTTCTTC
CASRSGQGAFWIVEQFF
>TRBV10-3|few|TRBJ1-5|TRBD1
TGTGCCATCAGTGAAGGACAGGTGATGCAGCCCCAGCATTTT
CAISEGQVMQPQHF
>TRBV20-1|.|TRBJ2-3|.
TGCAGTGCCCCAGTGGGGTCTAACACAGATACGCAGTATTTT
CSAPVGSNTDTQYF
>TRBV15|.|TRBJ2-3|.
TGTGCCACCAGCGGAACAGGGATTGTAGATACGCAGTATTTT
CATSGTGIVDTQYF
>TRBV5-5|.|TRBJ2-3|.
TGTGCCAGCAGCTTGGACGGGAGTAACCCAGATACGCAGTATTTT
CASSLDGSNPDTQYF
>TRBV6-1|few|TRBJ1-1|TRBD1
TGTGCCAGCAGTATCCGACAGGGTTACACTGAAGCTTTCTTT
CASSIRQGYTEAFF
>TRBV2|few|TRBJ1-2|.
TGTGCCAGCAGTGAAGATGGACGGATAGCTAACTATGGCTACACCTTC
CASSEDGRIANYGYTF
>TRBV3-1|.|TRBJ1-4|.
TGTGCCAGCAGCCAACAGCCTCTTGCCACTAATGAAAAACTGTTTTTT
CASSQQPLATNEKLFF
>TRBV3-1|many|TRBJ2-7|TRBD2
TGTGCCAGCAGCCAAGGGGGACTAGCGGGAGGGGAGCAGTACTTC
CASSQGGLAGGEQYF
>TRBV18|.|TRBJ2-1|TRBD2
TGTGCCAGCTCACCACAGTCTGCGGGGGATGAGCAGTTCTTC
CASSPQSAGDEQFF
>TRBV2|.|TRBJ2-2|TRBD1
TGTGCCAGCAATACAGGGGGAGCCGGGGAGCTGTTTTTT
CASNTGGAGELFF
>TRBV3-1|.|TRBJ2-2|TRBD1
TGTGCCAGCAGCCAAGATCTGGACAGGGGCGACAACACCGGGGAGCTGTTTTTT
CASSQDLDRGDNTGELFF
>TRBV11-2|many|TRBJ2-7|TRBD1
TGTGCCAGCAGCCGGATCACAGGGGGCATCGACGAGCAGTACTTC
CASSRITGGIDEQYF
>TRBV7-2|.|TRBJ2-1|.
TGTGTCAGCAGCTTAGGTTCTTCCTACAATGAGCAGTTCTTC
CVSSLGSSYNEQFF
>TRBV6-1|.|TRBJ1-2|TRBD1
TGTGCCACCAGACCCGGGACAGGGGCGTCTGGCTACACCTTC
CATRPGTGASGYTF
>TRBV20-1|.|TRBJ1-1|.
TGCAGTGCTAGATCGGGGGGGGGTAACACTGAAGCTTTCTTT
CSARSGGGNTEAFF
>TRBV19|many|TRBJ1-1|TRBD1
TGTGCCAGTAGTATCCGACAGGGGGCGAACACTGAAGCTTTCTTT
CASSIRQGANTEAFF